These T cell receptor beta chains were read from a single sample in a study of monozygotic twins with inflammatory bowel disease. TCRdb re-called the 5' RACE reads, yielding one record per CDR3 amino acid sequence without DNA. This listing includes approximately 400,000 distinct CDR3 sequences. The sequenced material came from blood. These receptors all stem from a human donor with ulcerative colitis or Crohn's disease, or a healthy co-twin of an affected twin (not recorded which). Each CDR3 is given with its conserved first and last residue. Each record gives: V gene, CDR3 length, J gene, CDR3 protein.

>TRBV28|15|TRBJ2-5
CASSLSNILQETQYF
>TRBV29-1|13|TRBJ1-5
CSVETGKNQPQHF
>TRBV20-1|16|TRBJ1-5
CSARDREGFSNQPQHF
>TRBV30|12|TRBJ2-7
CAWMRSSYEQYF
>TRBV6-1|11|TRBJ2-4
CASSELFIQYF
>TRBV6-1|14|TRBJ1-6
CASNRDRQYSPLHF
>TRBV28|15|TRBJ2-3
CASRVRGRSTDTQYF
>TRBV20-1|13|TRBJ2-3
CSASRGPSDTQYF
>TRBV5-5|12|TRBJ2-7
CASSLARQGLDF
>TRBV7-2|17|TRBJ1-2
CASTTNVGQTRGRGYTF
>TRBV11-2|12|TRBJ1-1
CASSGVDGEAFF
>TRBV7-6|17|TRBJ2-2
CASSLAGTGDYTGELFF
>TRBV7-9|14|TRBJ2-1
CASLVTGNYNEQFF
>TRBV7-6|16|TRBJ2-6
CASSMGQISGANVLTF
>TRBV5-1|19|TRBJ2-1
CASSLAGTSGGPSYNEQFF
>TRBV24-1|14|TRBJ1-2
CATSDPGQRNGYTF
>TRBV11-2|21|TRBJ1-6
CASSLVTGSLVISSYNSPLHF
>TRBV7-2|15|TRBJ2-1
CASSPGLAVYNEQFF
>TRBV6-2/TRBV6-3|12|TRBJ2-2
CASSYDTGELFF
>TRBV21-1|19|TRBJ2-7
CASSAKRDRGSPSSYEQYF
>TRBV18|14|TRBJ2-7
CASSRGGRFNEQYF
>TRBV29-1|16|TRBJ2-4
CSGSGGRGGAKNIQYF
>TRBV29-1|15|TRBJ2-7
CSVERAGVNTYEQYF
>TRBV3-1|16|TRBJ1-6
CASSQVLPGVNSPLHF
>TRBV7-3|16|TRBJ2-3
CASSLEVAGGTDTQYF
>TRBV5-6|15|TRBJ2-5
CASSLKRRGRETQYF
>TRBV4-3|16|TRBJ2-5
CASSQGPLAGGETQYF
>TRBV27|13|TRBJ2-1
CASSPYADDEQFF
>TRBV6-1|12|TRBJ1-2
CASIRTNYGYTF
>TRBV12-3/TRBV12-4|18|TRBJ2-2
CASSTERQGAPIPGELFF
>TRBV29-1|13|TRBJ2-5
CSVADSLQETQYF
>TRBV6-2/TRBV6-3|13|TRBJ1-5
CASSYSNPQPQHF
>TRBV4-3|14|TRBJ2-5
CASSQEPGVETQYF
>TRBV6-1|11|TRBJ2-1
CASIKTPEQFF
>TRBV5-1|14|TRBJ2-7
CASSGGTGSYEQYF
>TRBV27|15|TRBJ2-7
CASSSLGTGVYEQYF